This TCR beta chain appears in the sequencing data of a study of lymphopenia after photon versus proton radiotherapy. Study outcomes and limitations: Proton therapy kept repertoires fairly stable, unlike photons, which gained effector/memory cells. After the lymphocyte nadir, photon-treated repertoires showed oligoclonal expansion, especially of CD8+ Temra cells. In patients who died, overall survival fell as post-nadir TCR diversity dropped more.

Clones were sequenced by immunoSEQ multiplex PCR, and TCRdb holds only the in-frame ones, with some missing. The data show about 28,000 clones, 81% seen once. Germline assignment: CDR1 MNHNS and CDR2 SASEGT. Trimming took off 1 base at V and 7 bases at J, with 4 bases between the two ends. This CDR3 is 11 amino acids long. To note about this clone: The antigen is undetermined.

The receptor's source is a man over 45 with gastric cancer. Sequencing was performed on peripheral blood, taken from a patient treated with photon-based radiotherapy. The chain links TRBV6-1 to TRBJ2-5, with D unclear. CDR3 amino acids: CASSEVLTQYF. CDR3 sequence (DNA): TGTGCCAGCAGTGAAGTCCTGACCCAGTACTTC.